The 2 T cell receptor beta chains in this list originate from one sample, sequenced in a study of CD8+ T cells in alopecia areata. The treatment was: oral pan-JAK inhibitor, 5-10 mg twice daily. Extracted from the samples, RNA was reverse transcribed into cDNA to serve as the sequencing template. Profiling relied on immunoSEQ multiplex PCR, and the TCRdb table lists in-frame clones only, not all of them. This sample has about 99,000 clones; 85% to 90% occur once, and the top ten carry 11%. Here the sequenced sample was CD8+ T cells sorted from blood, taken at approximately week 30, from a patient treated with tofacitinib. The receptors were sampled from a human donor with alopecia areata.

V is TRBV29-1 and J is TRBJ2-7, with D possibly being TRBD1 (6 bases). Germline V lookup: CDR1 SQVTM, CDR2 ANQGSEA. The CDR3 contains 13 residues. The V end lost 2 bases, the J end lost 0 bases, and 8 bases lay between the germline ends. The CDR3 bases are TGCAGCGTTGAATCAGGGGTCTCCTACGAGCAGTACTTC. This translates into CSVESGVSYEQYF.

The rearrangement joins TRBV11-2 to TRBJ2-7; unclear D gene. V lost 7 bases and J lost 0, with 13 bases in between. Germline assignment: CDR1 SGHAT and CDR2 FQNNGV. CDR3 length: 14 amino acids. As DNA, the CDR3 is TGTGCCAGCACTATCGACGGGTACTCCTACGAGCAGTACTTC. Amino acid sequence: CASTIDGYSYEQYF.